This TCR beta chain was recovered during a study of cytomegalovirus exposure and HLA in healthy donors. Points on this clone: Its target is not known.

Study-wide results and caveats: In a later analysis, compared with equally common non-associated chains, HLA-associated beta chains were more expanded. In vitro checks showed that three CMV-associated chains really do target CMV antigens.

Germline V gives CDR1 SGHTA, CDR2 FQGNSA. V dropped 5 bases and J dropped 0; count of bases not matched to a gene: 6. The length of the CDR3 is 16 residues. The primer mix had 60 Vbeta and 13 Jbeta primers. Method: immunoSEQ multiplex PCR; TCRdb's copy keeps in-frame clones and lacks some. Here the sample spans some 190,000 clones, 75% to 90% being singletons. The source of this sequence is a man aged 30-40 years in good health and CMV-seronegative. The sequenced sample consisted of PBMCs. V usage is TRBV7-2 and J usage is TRBJ2-1; 8 bases are a match to TRBD2. The CDR3 DNA reads as TGTGCCAGCAGCACAATAGCGGGGAGCTCCTACAATGAGCAGTTCTTC. This gives the protein CASSTIAGSSYNEQFF.